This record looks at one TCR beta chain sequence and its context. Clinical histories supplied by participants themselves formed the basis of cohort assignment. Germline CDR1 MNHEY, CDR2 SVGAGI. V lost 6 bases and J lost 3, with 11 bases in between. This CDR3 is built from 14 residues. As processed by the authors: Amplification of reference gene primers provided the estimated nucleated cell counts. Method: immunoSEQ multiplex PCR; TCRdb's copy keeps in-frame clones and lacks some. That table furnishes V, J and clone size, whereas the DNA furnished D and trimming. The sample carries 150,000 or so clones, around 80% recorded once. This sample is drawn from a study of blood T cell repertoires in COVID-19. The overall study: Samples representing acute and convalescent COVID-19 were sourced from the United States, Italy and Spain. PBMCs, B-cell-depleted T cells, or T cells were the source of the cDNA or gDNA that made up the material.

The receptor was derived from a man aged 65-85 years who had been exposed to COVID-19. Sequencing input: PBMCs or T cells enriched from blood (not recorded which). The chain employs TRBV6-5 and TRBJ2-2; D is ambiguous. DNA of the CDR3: TGTGCCAGCAGACTCACCCGGGACACCGGGGAGCTGTTTTTT. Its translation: CASRLTRDTGELFF.